This is a list of T cell receptor beta chains from one sample in a study of T-cell memory formation after mild COVID-19. TCRdb reprocessed the 5' RACE reads with MiXCR, giving one entry per CDR3 protein. The table records 150,000 or so distinct CDR3 sequences, roughly 28% of them present only once. Material for sequencing was PBMCs or a T cell subset sorted from them (not recorded which). These receptors all stem from an adult woman who had mild COVID-19 (a few samples of this study predate the infection). Cell type and time point are not known. Both conserved end residues are part of each CDR3. Each record gives: CDR3 DNA, CDR3 protein, D gene, CDR3 length, clone size, V gene, J gene. The D gene is left open where the match is weak. Clone size, where shown, is once, few, many, or a class for clones that have expanded.

cdr3_nt: TGTGCCAGTAGTAACCAGGAATACTACGAGCAGTACTTC; cdr3_aa: CASSNQEYYEQYF; d_call: -; cdr3_length: 13; clone_size: -; v_call: TRBV19; j_call: TRBJ2-7
cdr3_nt: TGTGCCAGCGGGTGGGAGCAGTACTTC; cdr3_aa: CASGWEQYF; d_call: -; cdr3_length: 9; clone_size: once; v_call: TRBV6-2/TRBV6-3; j_call: TRBJ2-7
cdr3_nt: TGCGCCAGCAGCTTGGGGTCGGGGCTCTCCTACAATGAGCAGTTCTTC; cdr3_aa: CASSLGSGLSYNEQFF; d_call: -; cdr3_length: 16; clone_size: few; v_call: TRBV5-1; j_call: TRBJ2-1
cdr3_nt: TGCGCCAGCAGATCGACTAGCGGGGGCGACGAGCAGTACTTC; cdr3_aa: CASRSTSGGDEQYF; d_call: TRBD2; cdr3_length: 14; clone_size: few; v_call: TRBV10-2; j_call: TRBJ2-7
cdr3_nt: TGTGCCAGCAGCCAAGGGGGAGGCGGCAATGAGCAGTTCTTC; cdr3_aa: CASSQGGGGNEQFF; d_call: -; cdr3_length: 14; clone_size: -; v_call: TRBV3-1; j_call: TRBJ2-1
cdr3_nt: TGTGCTAGTGGTTTAGGGGGGATGAACACTGAAGCTTTCTTT; cdr3_aa: CASGLGGMNTEAFF; d_call: -; cdr3_length: 14; clone_size: few; v_call: TRBV12-5; j_call: TRBJ1-1
cdr3_nt: TGTGCCATCAGTGATGATACTCAACCCAATGAGCAGTTCTTC; cdr3_aa: CAISDDTQPNEQFF; d_call: -; cdr3_length: 14; clone_size: few; v_call: TRBV10-3; j_call: TRBJ2-1
cdr3_nt: TGCGCCAGCAGCGAATTCGCTGGGGCCAACGTCCTGACTTTC; cdr3_aa: CASSEFAGANVLTF; d_call: -; cdr3_length: 14; clone_size: -; v_call: TRBV5-1; j_call: TRBJ2-6
cdr3_nt: TGTGCCAGCAGCTTTGGCGTAGGACTAGCTAGAGGCATTGAGCAGTTCTTC; cdr3_aa: CASSFGVGLARGIEQFF; d_call: TRBD2; cdr3_length: 17; clone_size: -; v_call: TRBV5-6; j_call: TRBJ2-1
cdr3_nt: TGTGCCAGTAGCAGACTGGGGAGCTCCTACAATGAGCAGTTCTTC; cdr3_aa: CASSRLGSSYNEQFF; d_call: -; cdr3_length: 15; clone_size: few; v_call: TRBV19; j_call: TRBJ2-1
cdr3_nt: TGCGCCAGCAGCCCGGAAGGAGTCAGGGCTAACTATGGCTACACCTTC; cdr3_aa: CASSPEGVRANYGYTF; d_call: -; cdr3_length: 16; clone_size: -; v_call: TRBV5-1; j_call: TRBJ1-2
cdr3_nt: TGTGCCAGCAGTACCTCGGGGCAGTACTTC; cdr3_aa: CASSTSGQYF; d_call: -; cdr3_length: 10; clone_size: -; v_call: TRBV27; j_call: TRBJ2-7
cdr3_nt: TGTGCCAGCAGTGCTGGGGCTGGGGAAAAACTGTTTTTT; cdr3_aa: CASSAGAGEKLFF; d_call: -; cdr3_length: 13; clone_size: few; v_call: TRBV25-1; j_call: TRBJ1-4
cdr3_nt: TGCGCCAGCAGCTTGCTCAGGGCCCAAGAGACCCAGTACTTC; cdr3_aa: CASSLLRAQETQYF; d_call: -; cdr3_length: 14; clone_size: -; v_call: TRBV5-1; j_call: TRBJ2-5
cdr3_nt: TGTGCCAGCAGCCCCACCCTCACGACTAGCGGGGGGTCATCCTCCTACAATGAGCAGTTCTTC; cdr3_aa: CASSPTLTTSGGSSSYNEQFF; d_call: TRBD2; cdr3_length: 21; clone_size: -; v_call: TRBV11-3; j_call: TRBJ2-1
cdr3_nt: TGTGCCAGCAGCGTAGAACCGAGCCAAGAGACCCAGTACTTC; cdr3_aa: CASSVEPSQETQYF; d_call: -; cdr3_length: 14; clone_size: -; v_call: TRBV9; j_call: TRBJ2-5
cdr3_nt: TGTGCCAGCAGCTCCCGTAGTGCGGGAGGAAGCACAGATACGCAGTATTTT; cdr3_aa: CASSSRSAGGSTDTQYF; d_call: TRBD2; cdr3_length: 17; clone_size: few; v_call: TRBV7-2; j_call: TRBJ2-3
cdr3_nt: TGCGCCAGCAGCTCCCCCACAGGGCGGCAAGAGACCCAGTACTTC; cdr3_aa: CASSSPTGRQETQYF; d_call: -; cdr3_length: 15; clone_size: -; v_call: TRBV5-1; j_call: TRBJ2-5
cdr3_nt: TGTGCCAGCAGATGGACAGGGTCGAATCAGCCCCAGCATTTT; cdr3_aa: CASRWTGSNQPQHF; d_call: TRBD1; cdr3_length: 14; clone_size: -; v_call: TRBV2; j_call: TRBJ1-5
cdr3_nt: TGCAGCACCGACGGACAGGGGATCGGAGCTTTCTTT; cdr3_aa: CSTDGQGIGAFF; d_call: TRBD1; cdr3_length: 12; clone_size: once; v_call: TRBV29-1; j_call: TRBJ1-1
cdr3_nt: TGTGCCAGCAGCCCGTACGGCCGGCAGGGGAGAGAGACCCAGTACTTC; cdr3_aa: CASSPYGRQGRETQYF; d_call: -; cdr3_length: 16; clone_size: -; v_call: TRBV14; j_call: TRBJ2-5
cdr3_nt: TGTGCCAGCAGCTCCGGGGAGCGGGGGGGATACAATGAGCAGTTCTTC; cdr3_aa: CASSSGERGGYNEQFF; d_call: TRBD2; cdr3_length: 16; clone_size: few; v_call: TRBV7-8; j_call: TRBJ2-1
cdr3_nt: TGTGCCAGCAGCTTAGAAGGGGGTTTACGAACCCCCAACAATTCACCCCTCCACTTT; cdr3_aa: CASSLEGGLRTPNNSPLHF; d_call: -; cdr3_length: 19; clone_size: -; v_call: TRBV11-3; j_call: TRBJ1-6
cdr3_nt: TGTGCCTGGAGTTGGGGGAGGGCCGGAAATGAGCAGTTCTTC; cdr3_aa: CAWSWGRAGNEQFF; d_call: TRBD2; cdr3_length: 14; clone_size: -; v_call: TRBV30; j_call: TRBJ2-1
cdr3_nt: TGTGCCACCCCGGGACAGGGTAACACTGAAGCTTTCTTT; cdr3_aa: CATPGQGNTEAFF; d_call: TRBD1; cdr3_length: 13; clone_size: few; v_call: TRBV6-1; j_call: TRBJ1-1
cdr3_nt: TGCGCCAGCAGCTTGGACAGGGGTCACTACCCAGACGAGCAGTACTTC; cdr3_aa: CASSLDRGHYPDEQYF; d_call: TRBD1; cdr3_length: 16; clone_size: few; v_call: TRBV5-1; j_call: TRBJ2-7
cdr3_nt: TGTGCCAGCAGTCCTAACAGGGTCCAACAGCCCCAGCATTTT; cdr3_aa: CASSPNRVQQPQHF; d_call: -; cdr3_length: 14; clone_size: few; v_call: TRBV27; j_call: TRBJ1-5
cdr3_nt: TGTGCCAGCAGCTCTGGCGGGGCGCATCAGCCCCAGCATTTT; cdr3_aa: CASSSGGAHQPQHF; d_call: -; cdr3_length: 14; clone_size: few; v_call: TRBV7-8; j_call: TRBJ1-5
cdr3_nt: TGTGCCAGCAGTGAAGGGGGAGGGGTCTACGAGCAGTACTTC; cdr3_aa: CASSEGGGVYEQYF; d_call: -; cdr3_length: 14; clone_size: few; v_call: TRBV7-2; j_call: TRBJ2-7
cdr3_nt: TGTGCCAGCAGCTCAGGGGCCGGAATCCACAGCACAGATACGCAGTATTTT; cdr3_aa: CASSSGAGIHSTDTQYF; d_call: -; cdr3_length: 17; clone_size: few; v_call: TRBV7-8; j_call: TRBJ2-3
cdr3_nt: TGCGCCAGCAGCTCAACCGTACTGGGCACTGAAGCTTTCTTT; cdr3_aa: CASSSTVLGTEAFF; d_call: -; cdr3_length: 14; clone_size: few; v_call: TRBV4-1; j_call: TRBJ1-1
cdr3_nt: TGTGCCAGCAGTTATAGCGGGGGGGTCAATGAGCAGTTCTTC; cdr3_aa: CASSYSGGVNEQFF; d_call: TRBD2; cdr3_length: 14; clone_size: -; v_call: TRBV12-3/TRBV12-4; j_call: TRBJ2-1
cdr3_nt: TGTGCCAGCAGCGCCGGGACAGTAGAAGCTTTCTTT; cdr3_aa: CASSAGTVEAFF; d_call: TRBD1; cdr3_length: 12; clone_size: -; v_call: TRBV12-3/TRBV12-4; j_call: TRBJ1-1
cdr3_nt: TGTGCCATCAGCGCCGGGACAGGGGGAGACAATGAGCAGTTCTTC; cdr3_aa: CAISAGTGGDNEQFF; d_call: TRBD1; cdr3_length: 15; clone_size: few; v_call: TRBV10-3; j_call: TRBJ2-1
cdr3_nt: TGCAGTGCAACCCGGGACAGGGATCCAGATACGCAGTATTTT; cdr3_aa: CSATRDRDPDTQYF; d_call: TRBD1; cdr3_length: 14; clone_size: few; v_call: TRBV20-1; j_call: TRBJ2-3